These 18 T cell receptor beta chains share one sample of origin, sequenced in a study of CD8 T cells in Susac syndrome. It was with random hexamers that roughly 0.5 to 1 ug RNA was reverse transcribed. TCRdb redid the calling of the immunoSEQ multiplex PCR reads with MiXCR, one entry per CDR3 protein. The sample has tens of thousands of distinct CDR3 sequences; 96% are singletons. Sequences were obtained from CD4+ T cells from PBMCs. Receptors were obtained from a human donor with multiple sclerosis.

The rearrangement uses TRBV24-1 and TRBJ2-3; no clear D gene. Trimming stripped 3 bases from V and 4 bases from J, with 10 bases between. CDR1 and CDR2 from the germline V gene are KGHDR and SFDVKD. CDR3 size: 14 residues. Here the CDR3 reads CATSDRSYPDTQYF. In DNA, the CDR3 is TGTGCCACCAGTGATAGAAGTTATCCAGATACGCAGTATTTT.

The V and J genes are TRBV7-3 and TRBJ1-6, with 7 bases matching TRBD1. Trimming removed 2 bases from V and 6 bases from J; junction bases left unmatched: 4. Germline V CDR1 and CDR2: SGHTA, FQGTGA. The CDR3 extends over 15 amino acids. The CDR3 here is CASSLEPGGNSPLHF. The CDR3 DNA is TGTGCCAGCAGCTTAGAGCCAGGGGGTAATTCACCCCTCCACTTT.

This clonotype was detected only once. The chain recombines TRBV27 with TRBJ1-6; 9 nucleotides line up with TRBD1. CDR1 MNHEY and CDR2 SMNVEV come from the germline V gene (reference sequence). V lost 1 base to trimming and J lost 10 bases; unmatched junction nucleotides: 8. There are 16 residues in the CDR3. The CDR3 reads CASSLFGTGRISPLHF. DNA for the CDR3: TGTGCCAGCAGTTTATTTGGGACAGGGAGGATCTCACCCCTCCACTTT.

The gene calls are TRBV10-3 and TRBJ2-2; TRBD1 aligns across 7 bases. The CDR3 contains 16 residues. Germline values: CDR1 ENHRY, CDR2 SYGVKD. With 6 bases clipped from V and 2 bases from J, the junction kept 9 bases outside the gene matches. CDR3 nucleotide sequence: TGTGCCATCAGGCGTTCCGGGACAGATAACACCGGGGAGCTGTTTTTT. This encodes CAIRRSGTDNTGELFF.

This clonotype was recorded once. V is TRBV14 and J is TRBJ2-3; 8 bases agree with TRBD1. After removal of 2 bases from V and 7 bases from J, the junction contained 8 bases not matched to a gene. The CDR3 spans 15 residues. Germline CDR1 SGHDN, CDR2 FVKESK. The CDR3 sequence is CASSQMRTGPNTQYF. The CDR3 DNA sequence: TGTGCCAGCAGCCAAATGAGGACAGGGCCTAATACGCAGTATTTT.

In DNA form, the CDR3 reads TGTGCCAGCAGTTTAGAGGGGTTTGACCTCTACGAGCAGTACTTC. The encoded protein is CASSLEGFDLYEQYF. This chain links TRBV27 with TRBJ2-7; D may correspond to TRBD1 or TRBD2 (5 bases each). The V gene lost 2 bases and the J gene lost 3 bases, with 14 bases spanning the gap. Germline V CDR1 and CDR2: MNHEY, SMNVEV (reference sequence). This CDR3 has 15 amino acids.

Points on this clonotype: Because the CDR3 is missing its conserved closing phenylalanine or tryptophan, this is likely a read error. No DNA is shown, since the ends of the CDR3 on it are uncertain; the CDR3 is the one TCRdb lists. The J gene is TRBJ2-7, the V gene TRBV20-1; TRBD1, the table's D call, lacks a check against the DNA. Per germline, CDR1 DFQATT and CDR2 SNEGSKA (reference sequence). From its first to its last residue, the CDR3 has 11 amino acids. The CDR3 loop reads CSARAGTVIGI.

This clonotype came up a few times. The V and J genes are TRBV29-1 and TRBJ2-5; D may be TRBD2 (5 bases). The CDR3 runs 13 residues. The germline V and J ends were trimmed by 3 bases and 5 bases, with 13 bases remaining between them. CDR1 SQVTM and CDR2 ANQGSEA come from the germline V gene. CDR3 in DNA: TGCAGCGTTGAGTTAGTAGCGCGGGAGACCCAGTACTTC. Translating it yields CSVELVARETQYF.

V is TRBV6-5 and J is TRBJ2-6; 11 positions match TRBD1. V gave up 4 bases and J gave up 2 bases; unmatched junction bases: 7. Germline loops: CDR1 MNHEY, CDR2 SVGAGI. The CDR3 covers 18 residues. In DNA form, the CDR3 reads TGTGCCAGCAGTTTGCGGGACAGGGGGTTCACTGGGGCCAACGTCCTGACTTTC. It codes for CASSLRDRGFTGANVLTF.

The CDR3 DNA is TGCAGTGCACATCGGGGGTCCCAACGGCAAGAGACCCAGTACTTC. Protein sequence: CSAHRGSQRQETQYF. The chain couples TRBV20-1 to TRBJ2-5; D is possibly TRBD2 (6 bases). The CDR3 is 15 amino acids. Trimming cost V 6 bases and J 2 bases, with 19 bases left between them. The germline V gene has CDR1 DFQATT and CDR2 SNEGSKA (reference sequence).

This rearrangement joins TRBV3-1 to TRBJ1-2; a weak D match, TRBD1 (6 bases). Trimming took 1 base from V and 4 from J, leaving 16 bases between them. Per germline, CDR1 LGHDT and CDR2 YNNKEL (reference sequence). The CDR3 is 16 amino acids. This CDR3 reads CASSQGPQGLAYGYTF. CDR3 bases: TGTGCCAGCAGCCAAGGTCCCCAGGGGCTCGCCTATGGCTACACCTTC. Looking up the rest from reference TRBV3-1 and TRBJ1-2 gives the full variable domain: DTAVSQTPKYLVTQMGNDKSIKCEQNLGHDTMYWYKQDSKKFLKIMFSYNNKELIINETVPNRFSPKSPDKAHLNLHINSLELGDSAVYFCASSQGPQGLAYGYTFGSGTRLTVV.

The chain has TRBV14 and TRBJ1-1; D is undetermined. V lost 4 bases, J lost 2 bases, and 8 bases lay in between. Looked up from germline, CDR1 is SGHDN and CDR2 is FVKESK. The CDR3 covers 13 residues. The CDR3 is CASSLQDNTEAFF. The CDR3 DNA follows: TGTGCCAGCAGCCTCCAAGACAACACTGAAGCTTTCTTT.

The rearrangement uses TRBV3-1 and TRBJ2-2, with a possible D match to TRBD1 (6 bases). V was shortened by 4 bases and J by 4 bases, with 13 bases between the two germline ends. CDR3 length: 15 amino acids. Germline CDR1 LGHDT, CDR2 YNNKEL (reference sequence). The CDR3 coding sequence is TGTGCCAGCAGCCCGGGCGCAGGGGTCACCGGGGAGCTGTTTTTT. Encoded protein: CASSPGAGVTGELFF.

The J gene is TRBJ2-5, the V gene TRBV4-1, with 9 nucleotides matching TRBD2. The V and J ends lost 1 base and 7 bases, in that order; junction bases with no gene match: 13. From germline, CDR1 is MGHRA and CDR2 YSYEKL. CDR3 length equals 17 residues. The CDR3 reads CASSQVQLAGSRGTQYF. DNA of the CDR3: TGCGCCAGCAGCCAAGTCCAGCTAGCGGGGAGTAGGGGGACCCAGTACTTC.

This rearrangement joins TRBV20-1 to TRBJ2-5; no firm D call. V shed 2 bases and J shed 1 base, with 14 bases lying between them. The germline CDR1 and CDR2 sequences are DFQATT and SNEGSKA (reference sequence). The CDR3 contains 15 residues. CDR3 protein: CSARPITALQETQYF. The CDR3 nucleotides read TGCAGTGCTAGACCAATCACAGCCCTCCAAGAGACCCAGTACTTC.

The rearrangement joins TRBV20-1 to TRBJ1-5; possible D gene TRBD1, 6 bases. Deletions cut 6 bases from V and 2 bases from J, with 17 bases between. The CDR3 is 15 amino acids. Germline V CDR1 and CDR2: DFQATT, SNEGSKA (reference sequence). The CDR3: CSATLQGVGNQPQHF. As DNA, the CDR3 is TGCAGTGCGACCTTACAGGGAGTCGGCAATCAGCCCCAGCATTTT.

V gene TRBV11-2 combines with J gene TRBJ1-1, with TRBD1 as a possible D gene (6 bases). V was shortened by 4 bases and J by 4 bases, with 10 bases between the two germline ends. The germline gives CDR1 SGHAT, CDR2 FQNNGV. The CDR3 sequence is 13 residues long. The CDR3 protein is CASSWGHSTEAFF. Written as DNA, the CDR3 is TGTGCCAGCAGCTGGGGACATAGCACTGAAGCTTTCTTT.

The chain couples TRBV28 to TRBJ2-3; 8 bases line up with TRBD2. The CDR3 is made up of 17 amino acids. After removal of 3 bases from V and 4 bases from J, the junction contained 12 bases not matched to a gene. The germline gives CDR1 MDHEN, CDR2 SYDVKM. DNA for the CDR3: TGTGCCAGCAGTTTCTCAGGGGTAGCGGGGTCCGCAGATACGCAGTATTTT. Its translation is CASSFSGVAGSADTQYF.